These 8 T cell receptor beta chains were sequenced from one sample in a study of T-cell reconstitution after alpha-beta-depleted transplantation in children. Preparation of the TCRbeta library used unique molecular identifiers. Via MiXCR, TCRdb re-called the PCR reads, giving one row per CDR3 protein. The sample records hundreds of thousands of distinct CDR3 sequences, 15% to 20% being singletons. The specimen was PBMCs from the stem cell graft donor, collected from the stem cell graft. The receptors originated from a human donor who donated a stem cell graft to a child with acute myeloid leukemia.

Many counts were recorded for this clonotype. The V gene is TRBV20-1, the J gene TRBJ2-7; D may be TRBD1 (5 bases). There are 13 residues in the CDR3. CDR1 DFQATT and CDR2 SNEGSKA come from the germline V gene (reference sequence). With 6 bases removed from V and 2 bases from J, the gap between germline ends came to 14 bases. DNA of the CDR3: TGCAGTGCCCTCGACAGTGGGGCCTACGAGCAGTACGTC. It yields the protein CSALDSGAYEQYV.

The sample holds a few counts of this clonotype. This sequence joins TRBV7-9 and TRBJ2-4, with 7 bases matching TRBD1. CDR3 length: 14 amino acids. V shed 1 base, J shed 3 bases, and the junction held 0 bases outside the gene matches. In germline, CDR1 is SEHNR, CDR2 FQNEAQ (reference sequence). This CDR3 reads CASSLGDSKNIQYF. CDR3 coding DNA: TGTGCCAGCAGCTTAGGGGACAGCAAAAACATTCAGTACTTC.

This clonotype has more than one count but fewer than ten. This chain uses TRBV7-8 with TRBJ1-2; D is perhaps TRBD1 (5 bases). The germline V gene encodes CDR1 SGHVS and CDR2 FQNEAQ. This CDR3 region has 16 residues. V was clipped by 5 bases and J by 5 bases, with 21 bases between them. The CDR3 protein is CASSVSTGGSSYGYTF. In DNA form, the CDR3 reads TGTGCCAGCAGCGTAAGCACAGGTGGCTCATCTTATGGCTACACCTTC.

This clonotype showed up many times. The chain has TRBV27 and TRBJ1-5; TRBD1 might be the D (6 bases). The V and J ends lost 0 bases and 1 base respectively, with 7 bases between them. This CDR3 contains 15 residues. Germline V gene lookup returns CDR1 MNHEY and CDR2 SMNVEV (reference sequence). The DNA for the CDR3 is TGTGCCAGCAGTTTATCAGGGGGAAGCAATCAGCCCCAGCATTTT. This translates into CASSLSGGSNQPQHF.

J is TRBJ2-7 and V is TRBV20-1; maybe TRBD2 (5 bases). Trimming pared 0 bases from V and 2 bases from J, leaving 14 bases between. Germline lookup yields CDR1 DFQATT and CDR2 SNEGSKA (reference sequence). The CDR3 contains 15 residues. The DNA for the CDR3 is TGCAGTGCTAGAGATTTGGACTTGCCTACCTACGAGCAGTACTTC. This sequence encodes CSARDLDLPTYEQYF.

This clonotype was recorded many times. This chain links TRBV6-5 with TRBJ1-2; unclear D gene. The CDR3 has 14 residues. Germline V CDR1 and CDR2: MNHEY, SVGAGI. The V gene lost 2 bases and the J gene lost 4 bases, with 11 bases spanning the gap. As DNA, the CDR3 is TGTGCCAGCAGTTACATACGGGGTGCCTATGGCTACACCTTC. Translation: CASSYIRGAYGYTF.

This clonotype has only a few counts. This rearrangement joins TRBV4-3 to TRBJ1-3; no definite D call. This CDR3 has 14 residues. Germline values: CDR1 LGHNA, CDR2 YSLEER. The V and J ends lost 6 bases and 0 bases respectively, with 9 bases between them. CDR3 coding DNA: TGCGCCAGCAGAGGAGGCGACTCTGGAAACACCATATATTTT. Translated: CASRGGDSGNTIYF.

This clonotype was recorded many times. This CDR3 is CASSSYSNQPQHF. In nucleotides, the CDR3 is TGTGCCAGCAGTTCATATAGCAATCAGCCCCAGCATTTT. The rearrangement joins TRBV6-2 or TRBV6-3 to TRBJ1-5; D uncertain. The germline V gene encodes CDR1 MNHEY and CDR2 SVGEGT. The CDR3 consists of 13 residues. The V gene lost 4 bases and the J gene lost 0 bases, with 4 bases spanning the gap.